These T cell receptor beta chains were read from a single sample in a study of OX40 agonist ivuxolimab in advanced cancers. The data were produced by immunoSEQ multiplex PCR, yet TCRdb's version contains in-frame clones alone and is incomplete. The table lists roughly 48,000 clones, approximately 79% of them singletons. Here the sequenced sample was CD4+ or CD8+ T cells sorted from blood, taken in a trial of the OX40 agonist ivuxolimab. The receptors shown here come from an adult with an advanced solid tumor such as melanoma, head and neck, liver or kidney cancer. Each CDR3 is given with its conserved first and last residue. D genes are given only for firm matches. Only part of the rows carry a size: once, few, many, or a class if the clone is expanded.

cdr3_aa: CASSRTEGEQYF
cdr3_nt: TGTGCCAGCAGTCGGACAGAAGGCGAGCAGTACTTC
j_call: TRBJ2-7
clone_size: .
d_call: .
v_call: TRBV6-6

cdr3_aa: CASSRTGGVQPQHF
cdr3_nt: TGTGCCAGCAGCCGAACAGGGGGTGTTCAGCCCCAGCATTTT
j_call: TRBJ1-5
clone_size: .
d_call: TRBD1
v_call: TRBV7-6

cdr3_aa: CASSLGTFGGTDTQYF
cdr3_nt: TGCGCCAGCAGCTTGGGGACGTTCGGAGGGACAGATACGCAGTATTTT
j_call: TRBJ2-3
clone_size: .
d_call: .
v_call: TRBV5-1

cdr3_aa: CASSARTGIYEQYF
cdr3_nt: TGTGCCAGCAGCGCGAGGACAGGGATTTACGAGCAGTACTTC
j_call: TRBJ2-7
clone_size: .
d_call: TRBD1
v_call: TRBV2

cdr3_aa: CASSGQGNTGELFF
cdr3_nt: TGTGCCAGCAGTGGGCAGGGAAACACCGGGGAGCTGTTTTTT
j_call: TRBJ2-2
clone_size: .
d_call: .
v_call: TRBV2

cdr3_aa: CASSVELAGGTGELFF
cdr3_nt: TGTGCCAGCAGCGTAGAACTAGCGGGAGGAACCGGGGAGCTGTTTTTT
j_call: TRBJ2-2
clone_size: .
d_call: TRBD2
v_call: TRBV9

cdr3_aa: CAISRGQGDSPLHF
cdr3_nt: TGTGCCATCAGCAGGGGACAGGGCGATTCACCCCTCCACTTT
j_call: TRBJ1-6
clone_size: .
d_call: TRBD1
v_call: TRBV10-3

cdr3_aa: CASSPATANTGELFF
cdr3_nt: TGTGCCAGCTCACCAGCGACAGCGAACACCGGGGAGCTGTTTTTT
j_call: TRBJ2-2
clone_size: .
d_call: .
v_call: TRBV18

cdr3_aa: CATGSYEQYF
cdr3_nt: TGTGCGACAGGTTCATACGAGCAGTACTTC
j_call: TRBJ2-7
clone_size: .
d_call: .
v_call: TRBV19

cdr3_aa: CASRETFANTGELFF
cdr3_nt: TGTGCCAGCAGGGAGACTTTCGCGAACACCGGGGAGCTGTTTTTT
j_call: TRBJ2-2
clone_size: .
d_call: .
v_call: TRBV2

cdr3_aa: CASSLGQSNPQAFF
cdr3_nt: TGTGCCAGCAGCTTGGGACAGTCAAATCCCCAAGCTTTCTTT
j_call: TRBJ1-1
clone_size: .
d_call: .
v_call: TRBV5-4

cdr3_aa: CSVEAQAKNIQYF
cdr3_nt: TGCAGCGTTGAAGCACAAGCCAAAAACATTCAGTACTTC
j_call: TRBJ2-4
clone_size: .
d_call: .
v_call: TRBV29-1

cdr3_aa: CASSGGYEQYF
cdr3_nt: TGTGCCAGCAGTGGAGGTTACGAGCAGTACTTC
j_call: TRBJ2-7
clone_size: .
d_call: .
v_call: TRBV6-5

cdr3_aa: CASSLAARRPQHF
cdr3_nt: TGTGCCAGCAGTTTAGCCGCGAGACGGCCCCAGCATTTT
j_call: TRBJ1-5
clone_size: medium-sized
d_call: .
v_call: TRBV27

cdr3_aa: CASSSGGPHTGELFF
cdr3_nt: TGTGCCAGCTCCTCGGGGGGCCCCCACACCGGGGAGCTGTTTTTT
j_call: TRBJ2-2
clone_size: few
d_call: .
v_call: TRBV27

cdr3_aa: CASSLDSPGELFF
cdr3_nt: TGTGCCAGCAGCTTGGATAGTCCCGGGGAGCTGTTTTTT
j_call: TRBJ2-2
clone_size: .
d_call: .
v_call: TRBV5-4

cdr3_aa: CASSLDPSLNQPQHF
cdr3_nt: TGTGCCAGCAGCTTAGATCCCTCACTGAATCAGCCCCAGCATTTT
j_call: TRBJ1-5
clone_size: .
d_call: .
v_call: TRBV7-2

cdr3_aa: CSVVRGFSTEAFF
cdr3_nt: TGCAGCGTGGTAAGGGGGTTTAGCACTGAAGCTTTCTTT
j_call: TRBJ1-1
clone_size: once
d_call: .
v_call: TRBV29-1

cdr3_aa: CASSRGGGKEQYF
cdr3_nt: TGTGCCAGCTCCAGGGGTGGGGGTAAAGAGCAGTACTTC
j_call: TRBJ2-7
clone_size: .
d_call: .
v_call: TRBV6-5

cdr3_aa: CASASGALLYEQYF
cdr3_nt: TGTGCCAGCGCGAGCGGGGCACTACTCTACGAGCAGTACTTC
j_call: TRBJ2-7
clone_size: .
d_call: TRBD2
v_call: TRBV2

cdr3_aa: CASSYSRQGGTGELFF
cdr3_nt: TGTGCCAGCAGTTACTCGAGACAGGGAGGGACCGGGGAGCTGTTTTTT
j_call: TRBJ2-2
clone_size: .
d_call: .
v_call: TRBV6-5

cdr3_aa: CASSQGQAKVVNSPLHF
cdr3_nt: TGCGCCAGCAGCCAAGGACAGGCTAAGGTGGTTAATTCACCCCTCCACTTT
j_call: TRBJ1-6
clone_size: few
d_call: .
v_call: TRBV4-1

cdr3_aa: CAISGQGASLDTQYF
cdr3_nt: TGTGCCATCAGTGGACAGGGGGCGTCCCTAGATACGCAGTATTTT
j_call: TRBJ2-3
clone_size: few
d_call: TRBD1
v_call: TRBV10-3

cdr3_aa: CASSPQVSNQPQHF
cdr3_nt: TGTGCCAGTAGTCCTCAGGTTAGCAATCAGCCCCAGCATTTT
j_call: TRBJ1-5
clone_size: .
d_call: .
v_call: TRBV19

cdr3_aa: CASSIGQGQSTDTQYF
cdr3_nt: TGTGCCAGTAGTATAGGACAGGGGCAAAGCACAGATACGCAGTATTTT
j_call: TRBJ2-3
clone_size: .
d_call: TRBD1
v_call: TRBV19

cdr3_aa: CASSVNWAGELFF
cdr3_nt: TGTGCCAGCAGTGTGAACTGGGCCGGGGAGCTGTTTTTT
j_call: TRBJ2-2
clone_size: .
d_call: .
v_call: TRBV2

cdr3_aa: CAWSPEGIRANVLTF
cdr3_nt: TGTGCCTGGAGCCCTGAGGGCATCCGGGCCAACGTCCTGACTTTC
j_call: TRBJ2-6
clone_size: .
d_call: .
v_call: TRBV30

cdr3_aa: CASSYGGEQFF
cdr3_nt: TGTGCCAGCAGTTACGGCGGTGAGCAGTTCTTC
j_call: TRBJ2-1
clone_size: .
d_call: .
v_call: TRBV6-1

cdr3_aa: CASSEANTLSNYGYTF
cdr3_nt: TGTGCCAGCAGTGAGGCTAACACGTTATCTAACTATGGCTACACCTTC
j_call: TRBJ1-2
clone_size: .
d_call: .
v_call: TRBV25-1

cdr3_aa: CASSVATGREGYTF
cdr3_nt: TGTGCCAGCAGCGTAGCAACAGGGAGGGAAGGCTACACCTTC
j_call: TRBJ1-2
clone_size: .
d_call: .
v_call: TRBV9

cdr3_aa: CASSLDSISSEAFF
cdr3_nt: TGTGCCAGCAGCTTAGATTCGATCAGCTCTGAAGCTTTCTTT
j_call: TRBJ1-1
clone_size: .
d_call: .
v_call: TRBV11-2

cdr3_aa: CASSYSHLMHYGYTF
cdr3_nt: TGTGCCAGCAGCTACTCCCATCTAATGCACTATGGCTACACCTTC
j_call: TRBJ1-2
clone_size: .
d_call: .
v_call: TRBV5-6

cdr3_aa: CAISESTGVQLFF
cdr3_nt: TGTGCCATCAGTGAGTCGACAGGGGTTCAACTGTTTTTT
j_call: TRBJ1-4
clone_size: few
d_call: TRBD1
v_call: TRBV10-3

cdr3_aa: CASSPGTDLYGYTF
cdr3_nt: TGTGCCAGCTCACCCGGGACTGACTTATATGGCTACACCTTC
j_call: TRBJ1-2
clone_size: .
d_call: .
v_call: TRBV18

cdr3_aa: CAIRSQMNTGELFF
cdr3_nt: TGTGCCATCAGGTCCCAGATGAACACCGGGGAGCTGTTTTTT
j_call: TRBJ2-2
clone_size: .
d_call: .
v_call: TRBV10-3

cdr3_aa: CASRPWGSDTDTQYF
cdr3_nt: TGTGCCAGCAGGCCCTGGGGCTCCGACACAGATACGCAGTATTTT
j_call: TRBJ2-3
clone_size: .
d_call: .
v_call: TRBV6-1

cdr3_aa: CASSIQIGQPQHF
cdr3_nt: TGTGCCAGTAGTATCCAAATAGGTCAGCCCCAGCATTTT
j_call: TRBJ1-5
clone_size: .
d_call: .
v_call: TRBV19

cdr3_aa: CASRIGTGGYGYTF
cdr3_nt: TGTGCCAGCAGAATCGGGACAGGGGGTTATGGCTACACCTTC
j_call: TRBJ1-2
clone_size: .
d_call: TRBD1
v_call: TRBV28

cdr3_aa: CASSLEYSNQPQHF
cdr3_nt: TGTGCCAGCAGTTTGGAATATAGCAATCAGCCCCAGCATTTT
j_call: TRBJ1-5
clone_size: .
d_call: .
v_call: TRBV27

cdr3_aa: CASRRGQGADTEAFF
cdr3_nt: TGTGCCAGCAGACGGGGACAGGGGGCGGACACTGAAGCTTTCTTT
j_call: TRBJ1-1
clone_size: .
d_call: TRBD1
v_call: TRBV6-5

cdr3_aa: CASSLGQVYEQYF
cdr3_nt: TGTGCCAGCAGCTTAGGGCAAGTCTACGAGCAGTACTTC
j_call: TRBJ2-7
clone_size: .
d_call: .
v_call: TRBV7-2

cdr3_aa: CASSSSDRTQNNEQFF
cdr3_nt: TGTGCCAGCAGTTCAAGTGACAGGACCCAAAACAATGAGCAGTTCTTC
j_call: TRBJ2-1
clone_size: few
d_call: .
v_call: TRBV28

cdr3_aa: CASQIQSSGANVLTF
cdr3_nt: TGTGCCAGCCAGATACAGAGCTCTGGGGCCAACGTCCTGACTTTC
j_call: TRBJ2-6
clone_size: .
d_call: .
v_call: TRBV6-1

cdr3_aa: CAGTSQSSYNEQFF
cdr3_nt: TGTGCCGGGACTAGCCAGAGCTCCTACAATGAGCAGTTCTTC
j_call: TRBJ2-1
clone_size: .
d_call: TRBD2
v_call: TRBV6-1

cdr3_aa: CASSFSGNEQFF
cdr3_nt: TGTGCCAGCAGTTTCTCTGGCAATGAGCAGTTCTTC
j_call: TRBJ2-1
clone_size: .
d_call: .
v_call: TRBV6-5

cdr3_aa: CASSPRQGAGGGREQFF
cdr3_nt: TGTGCCAGCAGCCCGAGACAGGGGGCGGGAGGGGGGCGTGAGCAGTTCTTC
j_call: TRBJ2-1
clone_size: few
d_call: .
v_call: TRBV11-1

cdr3_aa: CASSLGQGLGDTQYF
cdr3_nt: TGTGCCAGCAGCTTAGGTCAGGGGTTGGGAGATACGCAGTATTTT
j_call: TRBJ2-3
clone_size: .
d_call: .
v_call: TRBV7-2

cdr3_aa: CASGRQGKETQYF
cdr3_nt: TGTGCCAGCGGGAGACAGGGGAAAGAGACCCAGTACTTC
j_call: TRBJ2-5
clone_size: .
d_call: TRBD1
v_call: TRBV25-1